This T cell receptor beta chain was identified during a study of CD8+ T cells in alopecia areata. Extracted RNA was reverse transcribed into cDNA, the sequencing template. Measured with immunoSEQ multiplex PCR; TCRdb has only the in-frame clones, and not every one. This table holds tens of thousands of clones, roughly 60% found once. The CDR3 has 16 amino acids. The V gene lost 3 bases and the J gene lost 0 bases, with 9 bases spanning the gap. From germline, CDR1 is MGHDK and CDR2 SYGVNS. In its sample, this clone was seen a few times. The clonotype comes from a human donor with alopecia areata. This specimen was CD8+ T cells sorted from blood, taken at week 0. The rearrangement links TRBV25-1 to TRBJ1-6; the D is unclear. CDR3 DNA sequence: TGTGCCAGCAGTGACCCGGGGTCCTCCTATAATTCACCCCTCCACTTT. Protein product: CASSDPGSSYNSPLHF.